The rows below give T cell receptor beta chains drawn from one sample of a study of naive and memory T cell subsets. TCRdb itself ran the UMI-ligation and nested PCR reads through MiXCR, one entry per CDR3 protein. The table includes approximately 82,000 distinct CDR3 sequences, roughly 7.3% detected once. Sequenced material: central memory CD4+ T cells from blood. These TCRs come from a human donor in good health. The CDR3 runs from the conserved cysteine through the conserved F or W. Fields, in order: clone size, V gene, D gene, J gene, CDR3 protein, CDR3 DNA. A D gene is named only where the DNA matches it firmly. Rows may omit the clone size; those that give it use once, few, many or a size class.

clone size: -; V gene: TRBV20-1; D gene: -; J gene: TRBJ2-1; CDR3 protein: CSASLATTSAGVPFF; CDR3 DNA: TGCAGTGCTAGTTTGGCGACCACCTCGGCCGGTGTACCGTTCTTC
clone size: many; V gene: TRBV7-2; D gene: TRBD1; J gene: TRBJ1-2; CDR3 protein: CASSSTGPYGYTF; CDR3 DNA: TGTGCCAGCAGTTCGACAGGGCCCTATGGCTACACCTTC
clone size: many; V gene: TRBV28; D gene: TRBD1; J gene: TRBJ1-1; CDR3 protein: CASRTDRGIPEAFF; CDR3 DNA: TGTGCCAGCAGAACCGACAGGGGAATCCCTGAAGCTTTCTTT
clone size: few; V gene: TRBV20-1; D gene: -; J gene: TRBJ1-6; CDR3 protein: CSASGGQGNSPLHF; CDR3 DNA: TGCAGTGCTAGTGGCGGGCAGGGGAATTCACCCCTCCACTTT
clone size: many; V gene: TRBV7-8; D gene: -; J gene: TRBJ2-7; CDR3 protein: CASSQSSFAYEQYF; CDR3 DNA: TGTGCCAGCAGCCAATCTAGTTTTGCCTACGAGCAGTACTTC
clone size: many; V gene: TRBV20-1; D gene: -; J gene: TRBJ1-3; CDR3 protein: CSARYSSGNTIYF; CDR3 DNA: TGCAGTGCTAGGTACAGCTCTGGAAACACCATATATTTT
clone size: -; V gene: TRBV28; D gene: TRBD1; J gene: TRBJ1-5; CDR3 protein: CASSYRGQPQHF; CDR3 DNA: TGTGCCAGCAGTTACAGGGGTCAGCCCCAGCATTTT
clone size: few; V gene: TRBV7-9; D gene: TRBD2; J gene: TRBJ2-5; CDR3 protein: CASSPRARSSGGQETQYF; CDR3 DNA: TGTGCCAGCAGCCCCCGAGCCAGAAGTAGCGGGGGACAAGAGACCCAGTACTTC
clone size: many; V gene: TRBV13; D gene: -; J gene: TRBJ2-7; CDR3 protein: CASSLSPGYEQYF; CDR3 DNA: TGTGCCAGCAGCTTATCTCCAGGCTACGAGCAGTACTTC
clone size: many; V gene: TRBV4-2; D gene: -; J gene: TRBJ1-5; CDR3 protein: CASSPQKGEGNQPQHF; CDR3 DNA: TGTGCCAGCAGCCCCCAAAAGGGGGAGGGCAATCAGCCCCAGCATTTT
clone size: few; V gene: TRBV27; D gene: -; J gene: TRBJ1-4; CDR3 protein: CASSGFGGVEEKLFF; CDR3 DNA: TGTGCCAGCTCCGGATTCGGGGGGGTGGAAGAAAAACTGTTTTTT
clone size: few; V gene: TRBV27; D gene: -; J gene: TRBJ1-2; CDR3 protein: CASKPHRDVYGYTF; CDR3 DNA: TGTGCCAGCAAACCCCACCGGGACGTCTATGGCTACACCTTC
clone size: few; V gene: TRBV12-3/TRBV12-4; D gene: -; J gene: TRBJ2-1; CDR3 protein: CASRQTTAGQFF; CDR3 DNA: TGTGCCAGCAGGCAGACCACAGCGGGGCAGTTCTTC
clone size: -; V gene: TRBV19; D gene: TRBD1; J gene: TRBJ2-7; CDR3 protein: CASAGTDYEQYF; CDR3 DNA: TGTGCCAGTGCCGGGACAGACTACGAGCAGTACTTC
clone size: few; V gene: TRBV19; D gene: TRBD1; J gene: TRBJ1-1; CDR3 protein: CASSKTGSTEAFF; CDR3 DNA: TGTGCCAGTAGTAAGACAGGGTCCACTGAAGCTTTCTTT
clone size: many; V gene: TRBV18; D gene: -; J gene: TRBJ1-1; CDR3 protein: CASSPSDSGAEAFF; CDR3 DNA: TGTGCCAGCTCACCTTCGGACAGCGGGGCGGAGGCTTTCTTT